This TCR beta chain came from a study of shared clonotypes between healthy human individuals. Study at large: The donors, two women and a few men, were aged 18 to 49. Study results and limitations: Sharing across four donors was highest in naive CD4 (around 5%) and lowest in memory CD8 (about 0.4%).

With regard to this clone: Its antigen is not known.

Cells designated naive CD8 were CD45RO-negative and were positively selected for CCR7, with terminally differentiated effector memory CD45RA+ cells excluded. This CDR3 comprises 16 residues. In germline, CDR1 is LGHNA, CDR2 YSLEER. V shed 1 base, J shed 1 base, and the junction held 1 base outside the gene matches. For each subset, genomic DNA was distributed in equal portions over several immunoSEQ plates. Method: immunoSEQ multiplex PCR; TCRdb's copy keeps in-frame clones and lacks some. The sample holds 2 million to 2.5 million clones, about 95% seen once. This rearrangement joins TRBV4-3 to TRBJ2-2, with TRBD2 matching 9 bases. What was sequenced was naive CD8+ T cells sorted from blood. This clonotype originated in a man younger than 35 in good health. The CDR3 coding sequence is TGCGCCAGCAGCCAAGTACTAGCGGGGAACACCGGGGAGCTGTTTTTT. This translates into CASSQVLAGNTGELFF.